This entry lists 11 T cell receptor delta chains sequenced from one sample in a study of γδ T cells in repeated Plasmodium falciparum infection. TCRdb re-analyzed the multiplex PCR reads via CATT. The sample lists roughly 93,000 delta-chain clones, less than 1% occurring once. Gammadelta T cells were flow-sorted from PBMC into Vgamma9/Vdelta2+ and Vdelta2-negative populations for bulk analysis. The specimen sequenced was gamma-delta T cells from blood. Receptors were obtained from a pool of human donors (malaria-infected and uninfected, not separated).

This clone was observed a few times. The protein given by TCRdb reflects a much larger clone and differs at residue 3 from this DNA's translation, likely from a read error; the protein shown is the DNA's translation. CDR3 loop: CARDTVGGYSVGITDKLIF. CDR3 bases: TGTGCCCGTGACACCGTTGGGGGATATAGTGTGGGCATAACCGATAAACTCATCTTT. J is TRDJ1 and V is TRDV2; TRDD3 aligns across 9 bases. CDR1 and CDR2 from the germline V gene are GEAIGNYY and EKD. The CDR3 has 19 residues.

This clone has a handful of counts. One base separates it from a far larger clone, so it is likely a read error. Other DNA sequences of this sample code for an identical CDR3. The chain uses TRDV2 and TRDJ1; perhaps TRDD3 as D (6 bases). No J gene was available from TCRdb, and it was assigned here by a germline match of the DNA. The CDR3 has 15 residues. Per germline, CDR1 GEAIGNYY and CDR2 EKD. This CDR3 is CACDTGGDHTDKLIF. The CDR3 coding sequence is TGTGCATGTGACACGGGGGGAGACCACACCGATAAACTCATCTTT.

On this clone: The likely explanation is a read error, given a far larger clone one base away. V is TRDV1 and J is TRDJ1, with 7 bases that match TRDD3. TCRdb lists no J gene, so it was determined here by aligning the DNA to germline. Germline CDR1 reads TSWWSYY; CDR2 reads QGS. This CDR3 comprises 21 residues. CDR3 DNA sequence: TGCGCTCTTGGGGAACGGGGCTTCGCCTCGACCTGGGGGCCCCCCACCGATAAACTCATCTTT. This gives the protein CALGERGFASTWGPPTDKLIF.

The table lists this clone with a few counts. The translation of this DNA and the TCRdb protein of a much larger clone differ at residue 17, probably owing to a read error; the protein shown here is translated from the DNA. The chain has TRDV1 and TRDJ1, with 13 positions matching TRDD3. The CDR3 extends over 22 amino acids. Germline-derived CDR1 and CDR2 are TSWWSYY and QGS. V was clipped by 2 bases and J by 2 bases; unmatched bases: 20. CDR3 amino acids: CALGERLVPRVTGGYATDKLIF. The DNA for the CDR3 is TGTGCTCTTGGGGAAAGACTCGTCCCTCGGGTTACTGGGGGATACGCGACCGATAAACTCATCTTT.

A few counts support this clone. The protein TCRdb gives is from a much larger clone and does not agree with this DNA's translation at residue 17, likely a read error; the protein shown here comes from the DNA. TRDV1 is the V gene, and the J gene was not called; no DNA check was done on the table's D call, TRDD3. Germline V gives CDR1 TSWWSYY, CDR2 QGS. The CDR3 is 19 residues long. In DNA form, the CDR3 reads TGTGCTCTTGGGGATCACTTAGTTAGCCGGGGGATAACCAAGGATAAACGCATCTTT. It translates to CALGDHLVSRGITKDKRIF.

This clone has a handful of counts. TCRdb's entry gives the protein of a much larger clone, which mismatches this DNA's translation at residue 9, likely from a read error; the protein reported here is translated from the DNA. The CDR3 DNA reads as TGTGCCTGTGACGCCGTGGGGGAAACCACCGATAAACTCATCTTT. Translated: CACDAVGETTDKLIF. V gene TRDV2 combines with J gene TRDJ1; 7 bases match TRDD3. The J gene is absent in TCRdb and was assigned here via DNA matching to germline. The CDR3 has 15 amino acids. The germline V gene has CDR1 GEAIGNYY and CDR2 EKD. V dropped 3 bases and J dropped 1; count of bases not matched to a gene: 7.

Concerning this clone itself: A far larger clone is off by one base, so a read error is likely. Other DNA sequences in this specimen translate into the identical CDR3. The chain uses TRDV2 and TRDJ1; tentative D call: TRDD3 (6 bases). Here the J gene was assigned by germline matching of the DNA, as TCRdb has none. Germline values: CDR1 GEAIGNYY, CDR2 EKD. The CDR3 totals 18 residues. Written as DNA, the CDR3 is TGTGCCTGCGACACCCTGGGGATTTCTGTGGGGTACACCGATAAACTCATCTTT. It translates to CACDTLGISVGYTDKLIF.

This clone was recorded a few times. TCRdb pairs this DNA with a much larger clone's protein that differs at residue 11, likely a read error; the protein shown was translated from the DNA. V gene TRDV2 combines with J gene TRDJ3, with TRDD3 matching over 9 bases. No J gene was available from TCRdb, and it was assigned here by a germline match of the DNA. CDR1 GEAIGNYY and CDR2 EKD come from the germline V gene. The CDR3 totals 19 residues. Losses at the gene ends were 3 bases for V and 2 bases for J; bases not matched to a gene: 10. The DNA of the CDR3 is TGTGCCTGTGACGAGAACTGGGGGAGTAGCCCCTGGGACACCCGACAGATGTTTTTC. Its protein product is CACDENWGSSPWDTRQMFF.

This clone was found many times. This likely reflects a read error, since a far larger clone is one base away. The same CDR3 arises from other DNA sequences in this sample as well. The genes are TRDV1 and TRDJ2; tentative D call: TRDD3 (5 bases). Germline loops: CDR1 TSWWSYY, CDR2 QGS. V lost 0 bases to trimming and J lost 9 bases, with 20 bases between them. The CDR3 covers 17 residues. The CDR3: CALGELRRGGYGPQLFF. The CDR3 region has the DNA TGTGCTCTTGGGGAACTTCGTCGGGGGGGGTATGGGCCACAACTCTTCTTT.

Note on this clone: This DNA translates differently at residue 3 from the TCRdb protein, which is that of a much larger clone; a read error is likely, and the protein shown is the DNA's own translation. This chain uses TRDV1 with TRDJ1, with TRDD3 identical over 9 bases. The CDR3 length is 13 residues. CDR1 is TSWWSYY and CDR2 is QGS in the germline V gene. This CDR3 is CAPGVLGDAKLIF. In nucleotides, the CDR3 is TGTGCTCCTGGGGTACTGGGGGACGCTAAACTCATCTTT.

Note on this clone: TCRdb's protein, taken from a much larger clone, differs from this DNA's translation at residue 12, likely owing to a read error; the protein displayed comes from the DNA. DNA for the CDR3: TGTGCTCTTGGGGATCTCATCCTACTGAGGATACCACCGCGAAATAAACTCATCTTT. Its translation: CALGDLILLRIPPRNKLIF. V usage is TRDV1 and J usage is TRDJ1; the D gene could be TRDD2 or TRDD3 (6 bases each). Germline V gene data show CDR1 as TSWWSYY and CDR2 as QGS. The CDR3 loop spans 19 amino acids. V gave up 3 bases and J gave up 6 bases, with 29 bases separating them.